This T cell receptor beta chain was found in a study of blood T cell repertoires in COVID-19. Two negative PCRs, clearance, or symptom resolution were required of recovered Cohort 3 donors. The CDR3 covers 17 residues. The V gene end was trimmed by 10 bases and the J gene end by 2 bases; junction bases not matched to a gene: 10. Per germline, CDR1 SEHNR and CDR2 FQNEAQ (reference sequence). The table came from immunoSEQ multiplex PCR; TCRdb's copy has only in-frame clones and leaves some out. The sample records 190,000 or so clones, 85% being singletons. The chain joins TRBV7-9 to TRBJ2-6; 11 bases match TRBD2. Source material: PBMCs or T cells enriched from blood (not recorded which). This clonotype was obtained from a man aged 35 to 55 who had recovered from COVID-19. Written as DNA, the CDR3 is TGTGCCACCCAGACTAGCGGGACCCGCCCTGGGGCCAACGTCCTGACTTTC. Translation gives CATQTSGTRPGANVLTF.